Below, 24 T cell receptor beta chains from the same sample are listed, as sequenced in a study of regulatory T cells in long-lasting Graves disease. According to the study, TCR beta libraries were built with iRepertoire HTBI primers and CDR3-region Arm-PCR. TCRdb used MiXCR to reprocess the multiplex PCR reads, holding one entry per CDR3 protein. The sample comprises about 430,000 distinct CDR3 sequences, about 15% of which are singletons, and roughly 8% rests with the top ten. The time point was: newly diagnosed GD, antithyroid drugs for less than 3 months. Extracted PBMC RNA gave rise to the TCR library. These same data were also listed under a study on T cells in Graves' hyperthyroidism and ophthalmopathy.

This material consisted of peripheral blood mononuclear cells (PBMCs), taken at new diagnosis, from a patient treated with antithyroid drugs. These receptors all stem from a woman between 35 and 50 years old with Graves disease.

Many counts were recorded for this clonotype. The CDR3 DNA is TGTGCCAGCAGCCAAGGCGCCGGGGAGCTGTTTTTT. This translates into CASSQGAGELFF. V and J are TRBV12-3 or TRBV12-4 and TRBJ2-2; D gene unclear. This CDR3 is built from 12 residues. V lost 6 bases and J lost 6, with 8 bases in between.

At least ten counts were recorded for this clonotype. The chain combines TRBV28 with TRBJ1-1, with D hard to call. Germline V gene data show CDR1 as MDHEN and CDR2 as SYDVKM. The CDR3 contains 11 residues. V lost 10 bases and J 5 bases, leaving 11 bases between the germline ends. DNA for the CDR3: TGTGCCATCGGACGTTGGACTGAAGCTTTCTTT. Its protein is CAIGRWTEAFF.

At least ten counts were recorded for this clonotype. The J gene is TRBJ2-7, the V gene TRBV11-3; 9 bases align to TRBD2. CDR3 length: 16 amino acids. Germline-derived CDR1 and CDR2 are SGHNT and YENEEA. V was clipped by 5 bases and J by 0 bases; unmatched bases: 8. CDR3 protein: CASSGAREGSSYEQYF. DNA for the CDR3: TGTGCCAGCAGCGGAGCGCGGGAGGGTAGCTCCTACGAGCAGTACTTC. Filled out from reference TRBV11-3 and TRBJ2-7, the complete variable domain reads EAGVVQSPRYKIIEKKQPVAFWCNPISGHNTLYWYLQNLGQGPELLIRYENEEAVDDSQLPKDRFSAERLKGVDSTLKIQPAELGDSAVYLCASSGAREGSSYEQYFGPGTRLTVT.

CDR3: CASSFDSGELFF. The CDR3, as DNA: TGTGCCAGCAGCTTTGACAGCGGGGAGCTGTTTTTT. This chain joins TRBV7-6 and TRBJ2-2, with D perhaps TRBD1 (5 bases). V lost 3 bases, J lost 7 bases, and 6 bases lay in between. The length of the CDR3 is 12 residues. Germline CDR1 is SGHVS and CDR2 is FNYEAQ.

This clonotype was seen repeatedly, ten times or more. The rearrangement uses TRBV12-3 or TRBV12-4 and TRBJ2-5; no definite D call. Trimming left V 3 bases short and J 3 bases short, with 5 bases between. The CDR3 is made up of 12 amino acids. This CDR3 reads CASSLREETQYF. DNA for the CDR3: TGTGCCAGCAGTTTGAGAGAAGAGACCCAGTACTTC.

This clonotype was seen a few times. The rearrangement joins TRBV13 to TRBJ2-1; TRBD2 matches at 12 bases. Trimming cost V 1 base and J 0 bases; bases outside gene matches: 7. The CDR3 is made up of 19 amino acids. From germline, CDR1 is PRHDT and CDR2 FYEKMQ (reference sequence). The CDR3 bases are TGTGCCAGCAGCTTAGAAGGACTAGCGGGGCTTAGCTCCTACAATGAGCAGTTCTTC. It translates to CASSLEGLAGLSSYNEQFF.

The sample holds many counts of this clonotype. The chain combines TRBV11-3 with TRBJ2-7; no definite D call. Germline V gene lookup returns CDR1 SGHNT and CDR2 YENEEA. The CDR3 loop spans 13 amino acids. V was cut by 5 bases and J by 1 base, with 9 bases left in between. The chain's CDR3 is CASSPRRSYEQYF. The DNA of the CDR3 is TGTGCCAGCAGCCCCCGCCGATCCTACGAGCAGTACTTC.

This clonotype appeared many times. CDR3 bases: TGTGCCAGCTCACCACCGGCGAACCAAGAGACCCAGTACTTC. Translating it yields CASSPPANQETQYF. This rearrangement joins TRBV18 to TRBJ2-5; D is uncertain. Between the trimmed V and J ends, which lost 0 bases and 0 bases, there was a span of 5 bases. Per the germline V gene, CDR1 is KGHSH and CDR2 is LQKENI. The CDR3 spans 14 residues.

This clonotype was seen a handful of times. The chain uses TRBV10-3 and TRBJ2-3; D gene uncertain. The germline V and J ends were trimmed by 3 bases and 4 bases, with 14 bases remaining between them. CDR1 and CDR2 from the germline V gene are ENHRY and SYGVKD. This CDR3 contains 15 residues. CDR3 amino acids: CAISDPMGIADTQYF. The CDR3 bases are TGTGCCATCAGTGACCCTATGGGTATCGCAGATACGCAGTATTTT.

This clonotype occurred many times. This chain uses TRBV28 with TRBJ1-2; 9 nucleotides agree with TRBD1. The CDR3 runs 12 residues. Germline assignment: CDR1 MDHEN and CDR2 SYDVKM. The CDR3 is CGTGDRARGYTF. The CDR3 coding sequence is TGTGGAACAGGGGACAGGGCTCGTGGCTACACCTTC.

The genes are TRBV27 and TRBJ2-2; 13 nucleotides align to TRBD2. Germline CDR1 and CDR2: MNHEY and SMNVEV (reference sequence). The junction had 6 bases not matched to a gene; V was cut back by 5 bases and J by 0 bases. CDR3 size: 18 residues. CDR3 bases: TGTGCCAGCAGTCCCGGGACTAGCGGGACCTCGAACACCGGGGAGCTGTTTTTT. Translation gives CASSPGTSGTSNTGELFF.

In its sample, this clonotype was seen a few times. V and J are TRBV20-1 and TRBJ2-7; D ambiguous. Germline-derived CDR1 and CDR2 are DFQATT and SNEGSKA (reference sequence). There are 12 residues in the CDR3. Trimming removed 2 bases from V and 2 bases from J, with 7 bases in between. The CDR3 here is CSARFQTYEQYF. The CDR3 nucleotides read TGCAGTGCTAGATTCCAAACCTACGAGCAGTACTTC.

This clonotype was counted ten times or more. V gene TRBV2 combines with J gene TRBJ1-2, with D hard to call. CDR3 size: 15 residues. CDR1 and CDR2 (germline): SNHLY, FYNNEI. Trimming took 2 bases from V and 3 from J, leaving 13 bases between them. The CDR3 region has the DNA TGTGCCAGCAGTGAATTCGTGGGGATTGACTATGGCTACACCTTC. It is translated as CASSEFVGIDYGYTF.

A remark on this clonotype: A much larger clone lies one base from this, so it may be a read error. No conserved phenylalanine or tryptophan ends this CDR3, so it is likely a read error. This chain connects TRBV5-1 to TRBJ2-2; the match to TRBD1 covers 10 bases. Germline assignment: CDR1 SGHRS and CDR2 YFSETQ. CDR3 length: 18 residues. V lost 2 bases and J lost 5; bases outside the gene matches: 12. The CDR3 protein is CASSFDFPGQGKTGELFL. CDR3 nucleotides: TGCGCCAGCAGCTTTGATTTCCCGGGACAGGGGAAAACCGGGGAGCTGTTTCTT.

V usage is TRBV9 and J usage is TRBJ2-6, with 9 bases matching TRBD1. This CDR3 region has 17 residues. Germline lookup yields CDR1 SGDLS and CDR2 YYNGEE. Unmatched junction bases numbered 9, after V lost 4 bases and J lost 4 bases. CDR3: CASSPRGQGYGANVLTF. The CDR3, as DNA: TGTGCCAGCAGCCCGCGTGGACAGGGGTACGGGGCCAACGTCCTGACTTTC.

This clonotype was seen at least ten times. The J gene is TRBJ2-7, the V gene TRBV2; a weak D match, TRBD1 (6 bases). Per germline, CDR1 SNHLY and CDR2 FYNNEI. This CDR3 has 15 amino acids. V was shortened by 7 bases and J by 0 bases, with 16 bases between the two germline ends. The CDR3 nucleotides read TGTGCCAGCACCCGCGGGCAGGGGACCTCCTACGAGCAGTACTTC. Translating it yields CASTRGQGTSYEQYF.

Concerning this clonotype itself: Here the CDR3 omits its conserved ending phenylalanine or tryptophan, so a read error is the likely source. This sequence joins TRBV6-5 and TRBJ2-7, with TRBD1 matching over 7 bases. Trimming took 5 bases from V and 2 from J; bases not matched to a gene: 3. The V gene's germline CDR1 is MNHEY and CDR2 SVGAGI. The CDR3 contains 13 residues. The CDR3 DNA reads TGTGCCAGCAGTAAGGGACAGCCCTACGAGCAGTACCTC. Protein product: CASSKGQPYEQYL.

This clonotype was observed many times. V usage is TRBV7-8 and J usage is TRBJ1-4; TRBD1 might be the D (5 bases). Trimming cost V 5 bases and J 6 bases, with 13 bases left between them. Germline CDR1 is SGHVS and CDR2 is FQNEAQ. This CDR3 is 14 amino acids long. For the CDR3, the DNA is TGTGCCAGCAGCCCTGGGGCTGGGGATGAAAAACTGTTTTTT. Amino acid sequence: CASSPGAGDEKLFF. Full variable domain (missing parts from reference TRBV7-8 and TRBJ1-4): GAGVSQSPRYKVAKRGQDVALRCDPISGHVSLFWYQQALGQGPEFLTYFQNEAQLDKSGLPSDRFFAERPEGSVSTLKIQRTQQEDSAVYLCASSPGAGDEKLFFGSGTQLSVL.

This clonotype showed up many times. In DNA, the CDR3 is TGTGCCAGCAGTTTATCTGGGTCCACGGTGCGGGAGCTGTTTTTT. This gives the protein CASSLSGSTVRELFF. This chain links TRBV12-3 or TRBV12-4 with TRBJ2-2; D remains unclear. The CDR3 is 15 residues long. Trimming removed 2 bases from V and 9 bases from J, with 16 bases in between.

CDR3 coding DNA: TGTGCCAGCAGCACTGAGGGGGGGGAGCAGTACTTC. It yields the protein CASSTEGGEQYF. The chain couples TRBV12-3 or TRBV12-4 to TRBJ2-7; D is perhaps TRBD2 (7 bases). Trimming removed 6 bases at V and 7 bases at J, with 13 bases between. CDR3 size: 12 residues.

This clonotype has at least ten counts. The gene calls are TRBV7-9 and TRBJ1-1; D gene ambiguous. V lost 6 bases to trimming and J lost 3 bases, with 8 bases between them. The germline gives CDR1 SEHNR, CDR2 FQNEAQ (reference sequence). There are 12 residues in the CDR3. The CDR3 coding sequence is TGTGCCAGCAGTACCGGGCACACTGAAGCTTTCTTT. Protein sequence: CASSTGHTEAFF.

This clonotype was recorded at least ten times. V usage is TRBV11-3 and J usage is TRBJ2-2; D not certain. CDR3 length: 16 amino acids. V lost 0 bases and J 1 base, leaving 9 bases between the germline ends. Germline-derived CDR1 and CDR2 are SGHNT and YENEEA. The CDR3 bases are TGTGCCAGCAGCTTAGATCTCGTGATGAACACCGGGGAGCTGTTTTTT. Its translation is CASSLDLVMNTGELFF.

With regard to this clonotype: The CDR3 end shows no conserved phenylalanine or tryptophan, and so a read error is likely. No DNA is shown, since the ends of the CDR3 on it are uncertain; the CDR3 is the one TCRdb lists. The chain joins TRBV3-1 to TRBJ2-1; the DNA was not used to check the table's D call, TRBD2. Germline CDR1 LGHDT, CDR2 YNNKEL (reference sequence). Termini included, the CDR3 measures 13 amino acids. CDR3 protein: CASSQILRGGPLL.

The chain combines TRBV6-1 with TRBJ2-7; 9 nucleotides align to TRBD2. The germline gives CDR1 MNHNS, CDR2 SASEGT. V was clipped by 3 bases and J by 2 bases; unmatched bases: 8. The CDR3 is made up of 16 amino acids. The CDR3 bases are TGTGCCAGCAGTGAGATTGCCCTAGCGGGGACCTACGAGCAGTACTTC. Translation gives CASSEIALAGTYEQYF.